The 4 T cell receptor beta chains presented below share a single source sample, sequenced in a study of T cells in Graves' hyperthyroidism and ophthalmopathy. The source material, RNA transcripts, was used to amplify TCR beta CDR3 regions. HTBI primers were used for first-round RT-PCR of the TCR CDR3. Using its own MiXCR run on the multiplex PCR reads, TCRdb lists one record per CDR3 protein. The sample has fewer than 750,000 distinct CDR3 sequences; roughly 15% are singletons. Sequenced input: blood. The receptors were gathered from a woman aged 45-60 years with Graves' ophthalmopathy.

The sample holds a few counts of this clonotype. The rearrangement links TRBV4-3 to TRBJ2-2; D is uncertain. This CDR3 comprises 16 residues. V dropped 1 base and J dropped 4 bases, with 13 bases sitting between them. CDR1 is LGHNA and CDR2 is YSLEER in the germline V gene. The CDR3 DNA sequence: TGCGCCAGCAGCCAAGGGCTGGACCGTGTCACCGGGGAGCTGTTTTTT. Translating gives CASSQGLDRVTGELFF.

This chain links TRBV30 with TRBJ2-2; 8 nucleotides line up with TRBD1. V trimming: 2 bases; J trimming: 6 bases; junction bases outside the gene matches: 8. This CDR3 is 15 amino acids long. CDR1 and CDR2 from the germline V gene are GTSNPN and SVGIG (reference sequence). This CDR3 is CAWSTGTGESGELFF. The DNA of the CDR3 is TGTGCCTGGAGTACCGGGACAGGTGAATCCGGGGAGCTGTTTTTT.

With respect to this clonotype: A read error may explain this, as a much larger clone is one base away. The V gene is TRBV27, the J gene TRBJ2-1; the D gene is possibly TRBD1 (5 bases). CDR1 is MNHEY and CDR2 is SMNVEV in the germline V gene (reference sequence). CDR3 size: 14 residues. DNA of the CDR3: TGTGCCGGCAGTAGTAGGACAACCTACAATGAGCAGTTCTTC. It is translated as CAGSSRTTYNEQFF.

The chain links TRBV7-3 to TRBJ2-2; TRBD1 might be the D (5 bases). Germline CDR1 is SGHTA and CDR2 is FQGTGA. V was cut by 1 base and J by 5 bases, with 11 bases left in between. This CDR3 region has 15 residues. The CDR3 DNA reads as TGTGCCAGCAGCTTAAATCCAGCAGGGACCGGGGAGCTGTTTTTT. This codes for CASSLNPAGTGELFF.